This TCR beta chain was identified during a study of blood T cell repertoires in COVID-19. The count of this clone is one. Sequenced by immunoSEQ multiplex PCR; TCRdb stores in-frame clones only, minus some. The sample has roughly 230,000 clones; around 80% are singletons. Material for sequencing was peripheral blood. This receptor was taken from a man aged 40-55 years with active or convalescent COVID-19.

CDR3 in DNA: TGTGCCAGTAGTCTTCAGGGTGGCTACACCTTC. Translation gives CASSLQGGYTF. The chain has TRBV19 and TRBJ1-2; D perhaps matches TRBD1 (5 bases). With 5 bases removed from V and 7 bases from J, the gap between germline ends came to 8 bases. This CDR3 is 11 amino acids long. Germline loops: CDR1 LNHDA, CDR2 SQIVND (reference sequence).